Following are 7 T cell receptor beta chains from one sample sequenced in a study of shared clonotypes between healthy human individuals. Some clones are missing from TCRdb's copy, which holds only in-frame ones; the method was immunoSEQ multiplex PCR. Of 2 million to 2.5 million clones listed, over 85% are singletons. The sequenced sample was naive CD4+ T cells sorted from blood. Subset denoted: CD45RA+ positively selected. These receptors came from a man aged 18 to 29 in good health.

V is TRBV5-1 and J is TRBJ2-7, with 9 bases fitting TRBD2. The V gene end was trimmed by 5 bases and the J gene end by 4 bases; junction bases not matched to a gene: 7. Per the germline V gene, CDR1 is SGHRS and CDR2 is YFSETQ. This CDR3 spans 14 amino acids. CDR3 loop: CASRALAGTYEQYF. The CDR3 nucleotides read TGCGCCAGCAGGGCTCTAGCGGGAACATACGAGCAGTACTTC.

This chain links TRBV7-9 with TRBJ2-7; D not certain. Germline CDR1 and CDR2: SEHNR and FQNEAQ (reference sequence). V was trimmed by 2 bases and J by 2 bases, leaving 7 bases between them. This CDR3 contains 13 residues. CDR3 in DNA: TGTGCCAGCAGCTTATCAACAGCCTACGAGCAGTACTTC. It translates to CASSLSTAYEQYF.

The chain carries TRBV7-9 and TRBJ2-7, with D hard to call. The CDR3 has 13 residues. CDR1 and CDR2 (germline): SEHNR, FQNEAQ (reference sequence). V shed 5 bases and J shed 3 bases, with 11 bases lying between them. The CDR3 DNA reads TGTGCCAGCAGCCGACAAAGTGACTACGAGCAGTACTTC. Protein: CASSRQSDYEQYF.

The chain combines TRBV10-1 with TRBJ2-1, with 15 bases fitting TRBD2. This CDR3 has 16 residues. CDR1 is WNHNN, CDR2 SYGVQD, per germline (reference sequence). Losses at the gene ends were 3 bases for V and 7 bases for J; bases not matched to a gene: 4. The CDR3 here is CASSDHGLAGGNEQFF. The CDR3 DNA reads TGCGCCAGCAGTGACCATGGACTAGCGGGAGGGAATGAGCAGTTCTTC.

J is TRBJ1-6 and V is TRBV4-1; a weak D match, TRBD1 (6 bases). Germline values: CDR1 MGHRA, CDR2 YSYEKL. The CDR3 is made up of 20 amino acids. The ends were cut back, 1 base at V and 1 base at J, with 20 bases in the middle. CDR3 in amino acids: CASSQGLMAGVISYNSPLHF. Written as DNA, the CDR3 is TGCGCCAGCAGCCAAGGGCTGATGGCAGGGGTAATTTCCTATAATTCACCCCTCCACTTT.

The rearrangement joins TRBV25-1 to TRBJ1-4, with D unresolved. Trimming stripped 1 base from V and 4 bases from J, with 7 bases between. The CDR3 has 14 amino acids. Germline lookup yields CDR1 MGHDK and CDR2 SYGVNS. This CDR3 is CASSESGFNEKLFF. The CDR3, as DNA: TGTGCCAGCAGTGAATCGGGGTTTAATGAAAAACTGTTTTTT.

The V gene is TRBV7-9, the J gene TRBJ1-1; no definite D call. Germline loops: CDR1 SEHNR, CDR2 FQNEAQ (reference sequence). The germline V and J ends were trimmed by 5 bases and 6 bases, with 13 bases remaining between them. The CDR3 is 13 residues long. Written as DNA, the CDR3 is TGTGCCAGCAGCGGGCGGGCCGGCTCTGAAGCTTTCTTT. This codes for CASSGRAGSEAFF.